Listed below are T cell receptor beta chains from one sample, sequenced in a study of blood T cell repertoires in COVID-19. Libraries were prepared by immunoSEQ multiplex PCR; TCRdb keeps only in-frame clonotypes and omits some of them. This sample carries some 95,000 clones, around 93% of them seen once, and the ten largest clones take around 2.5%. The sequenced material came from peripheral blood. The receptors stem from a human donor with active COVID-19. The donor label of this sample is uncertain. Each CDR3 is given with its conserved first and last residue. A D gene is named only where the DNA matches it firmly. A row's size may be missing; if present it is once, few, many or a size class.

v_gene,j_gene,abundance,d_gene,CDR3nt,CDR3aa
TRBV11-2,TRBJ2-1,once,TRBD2,TGTGCCAGCAGCGTCACGGGGGGACCTTACAATGAGCAGTTCTTC,CASSVTGGPYNEQFF
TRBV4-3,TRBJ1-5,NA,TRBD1,TGCGCCAGCAGCCAAGCCCGGGACAGACCCCCCGATTTAAATCAGCCCCAGCATTTT,CASSQARDRPPDLNQPQHF
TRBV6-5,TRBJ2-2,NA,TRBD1,TGTGCCAGCAGCTGGACAGGGGGTAACACCGGGGAGCTGTTTTTT,CASSWTGGNTGELFF
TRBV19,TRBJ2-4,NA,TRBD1,TGTGCCAGTAGTGAACAGGGGACCAAAAACATTCAGTACTTC,CASSEQGTKNIQYF
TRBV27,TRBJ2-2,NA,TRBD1,TGTGCCAGCAGCCGACGGACAGGGAGGATGGCCGGGGAGCTGTTTTTT,CASSRRTGRMAGELFF
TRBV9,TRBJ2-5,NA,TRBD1,TGTGCCAGCAGCGAGGGGGCGGCCCAGAGGGAGACCCAGTACTTC,CASSEGAAQRETQYF
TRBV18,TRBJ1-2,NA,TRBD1,TGTGCCAGCTCCCCTGGACAGGCCCCGGGCTACACCTTC,CASSPGQAPGYTF
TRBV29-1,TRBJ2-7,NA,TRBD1,TGCAGCGTCCAAGGGGCAGGGGGCTCCTACGAGCAGTACTTC,CSVQGAGGSYEQYF
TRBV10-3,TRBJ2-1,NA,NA,TGTGCCATCAGTTCGGGACATCCAAAGCAGTTCTTC,CAISSGHPKQFF
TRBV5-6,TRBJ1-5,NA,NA,TGTGCCAGCAGCCAAGGGGGGGGCGAGCCCCAGCATTTT,CASSQGGGEPQHF
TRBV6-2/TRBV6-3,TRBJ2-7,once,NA,TGTGCCAGCAGCCCGGGCAGCTCCTACGAGCAGTACTTC,CASSPGSSYEQYF
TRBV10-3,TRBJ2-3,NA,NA,TGTGCCATCAGTGAGGGAGGATCCGCTACCACAGATACGCAGTATTTT,CAISEGGSATTDTQYF
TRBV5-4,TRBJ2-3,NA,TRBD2,TGTGCCAGCAGCCCAGGACTAGCGGGGGATACGCAGTATTTT,CASSPGLAGDTQYF
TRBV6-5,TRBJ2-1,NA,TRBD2,TGTGCCAGCAGTCAGTGGGGGGGAACCTACAATGAGCAGTTCTTC,CASSQWGGTYNEQFF
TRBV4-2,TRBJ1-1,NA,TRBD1,TGTGCCAGCAGCCAAGAAATCAGCAGGGGGCTAACTGAAGCTTTCTTT,CASSQEISRGLTEAFF
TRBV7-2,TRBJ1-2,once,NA,TGTGCCAGCAGCCGGGTCGCGGGGAACTATGGCTACACCTTC,CASSRVAGNYGYTF
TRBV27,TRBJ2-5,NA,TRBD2,TGTGCCAGCAGTTTATCAGGGCGGGGGGGCGTGGAGACCCAGTACTTC,CASSLSGRGGVETQYF
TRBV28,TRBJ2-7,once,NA,TGTGCCAGCCACACCCCAGGCAGGGACTACGAGCAGTACTTC,CASHTPGRDYEQYF
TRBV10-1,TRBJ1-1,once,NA,TGCGCCAGCAGTGAGTCGGGGGCGGCTGAAGCTTTCTTT,CASSESGAAEAFF
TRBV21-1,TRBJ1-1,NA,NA,TGTGCCAGCAGCACGGGGGAGGAGGTCACTGAAGCTTTCTTT,CASSTGEEVTEAFF
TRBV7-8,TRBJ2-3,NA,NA,TGTGCCAGCAGCTTAGCGGGGGCCACGGGGGATACGCAGTATTTT,CASSLAGATGDTQYF
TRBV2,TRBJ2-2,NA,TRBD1,TGTGCCCGCCAGGGGGCTGGGGCCGGGGAGCTGTTTTTT,CARQGAGAGELFF
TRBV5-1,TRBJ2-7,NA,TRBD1,TGCGCCAGCAGCAGCGGCCGGGACAGGGTCCCCTACGAGCAGTACTTC,CASSSGRDRVPYEQYF
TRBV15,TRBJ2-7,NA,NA,TGTGCCACCAGCAGATGGACAGACACCTACGAGCAGTACTTC,CATSRWTDTYEQYF
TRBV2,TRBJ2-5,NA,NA,TGTGCCAGCAGTAACAGCCAAGAGACCCAGTACTTC,CASSNSQETQYF
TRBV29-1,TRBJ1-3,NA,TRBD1,TGCAGCGGCTACCGGCCGGGACAGAATAGCTCTGGAAACACCATATATTTT,CSGYRPGQNSSGNTIYF
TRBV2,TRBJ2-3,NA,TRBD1,TGTGCCAGCAGTGAGTGGGGACAGGGAGTAGATACGCAGTATTTT,CASSEWGQGVDTQYF
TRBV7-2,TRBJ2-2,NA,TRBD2,TGTGCCAGCAGCACCCCCGGACGGGGCGGGGGGGCCGGGGAGCTGTTTTTT,CASSTPGRGGGAGELFF
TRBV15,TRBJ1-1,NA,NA,TGTGCCACCAGCAGAGATTACGGGAAGAACACTGAAGCTTTCTTT,CATSRDYGKNTEAFF
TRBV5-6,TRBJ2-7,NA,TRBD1,TGTGCCAGCAGCTTGGTCGGGACAGGGAGGAACGAGCAGTACTTC,CASSLVGTGRNEQYF
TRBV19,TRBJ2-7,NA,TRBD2,TGTGCCAGTTCCCGGGGGGATGAATACGAGCAGTACTTC,CASSRGDEYEQYF
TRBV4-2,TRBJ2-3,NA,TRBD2,TGTGCCAGCAGCCAAGTTACAGCGGGGGTCGCCACAGATACGCAGTATTTT,CASSQVTAGVATDTQYF
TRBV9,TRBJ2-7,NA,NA,TGTGCCAGCAGCGTAGGGGCGGGCGAGAGCTCCTACGAGCAGTACTTC,CASSVGAGESSYEQYF
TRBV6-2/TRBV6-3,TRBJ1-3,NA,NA,TGTGCCAGCAGTTACAGCACGAGCTCTGGAAACACCATATATTTT,CASSYSTSSGNTIYF
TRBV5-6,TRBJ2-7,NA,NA,TGTGCCAGCAGCTTGGCCAGGGTCCCCAGCTCCTACGAGCAGTACTTC,CASSLARVPSSYEQYF
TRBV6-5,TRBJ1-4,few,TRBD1,TGTGCCAGCAGTACTGGACAGGTGTTAGAAAAACTGTTTTTT,CASSTGQVLEKLFF
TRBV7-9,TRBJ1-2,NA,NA,TGTGCCAGCAGCCCGTCCGAGACAGAGGCCCACTATGGCTACACCTTC,CASSPSETEAHYGYTF
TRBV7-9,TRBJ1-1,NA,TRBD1,TGTGCCAGCAGTTCTGGACAGGTCGATATCACTGAAGCTTTCTTT,CASSSGQVDITEAFF
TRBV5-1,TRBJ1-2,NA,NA,TGCGCCAGCAGCTTGGGACGGAGGCAAGACTATGGCTACACCTTC,CASSLGRRQDYGYTF
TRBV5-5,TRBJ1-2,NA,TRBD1,TGTGCCAGCAGCCCGACCCCGGGACAGGTCAACTATGGCTACACCTTC,CASSPTPGQVNYGYTF
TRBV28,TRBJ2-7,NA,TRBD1,TGTGCCAGCAGGGCCCAGGGGGTCCTACGAGACGAGCAGTACTTC,CASRAQGVLRDEQYF
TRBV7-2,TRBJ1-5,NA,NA,TGTGCCAGCAGCTTAGCCGGGGATCAGCCCCAGCATTTT,CASSLAGDQPQHF
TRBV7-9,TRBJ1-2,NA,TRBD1,TGTGCCAGCAGCTTAGGTCCTTCGGGACAGGGTATTCATGGCTACACCTTC,CASSLGPSGQGIHGYTF
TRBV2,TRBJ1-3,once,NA,TGTGCCAGCAGTGCTCTAACTCGAGGCCGAAACTCTGGAAACACCATATATTTT,CASSALTRGRNSGNTIYF
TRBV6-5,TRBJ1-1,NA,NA,TGTGCCAGCAGTTACGACAGGAGTGGATCAACTGAAGCTTTCTTT,CASSYDRSGSTEAFF
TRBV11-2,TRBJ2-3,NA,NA,TGTGCCAGCAGCTTCCCACGACAGGGAGGTTACACAGATACGCAGTATTTT,CASSFPRQGGYTDTQYF
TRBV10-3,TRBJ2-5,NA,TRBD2,TGTGCCATCAGTGTCCGGGGGGAAGAGACCCAGTACTTC,CAISVRGEETQYF
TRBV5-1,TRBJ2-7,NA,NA,TGCGCCAGCAGCTTGGGGAGCACGGATACCTACGAGCAGTACTTC,CASSLGSTDTYEQYF
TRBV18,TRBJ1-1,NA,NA,TGTGCCAGCTCACTCCCGGAGGGACTGTATAACACTGAAGCTTTCTTT,CASSLPEGLYNTEAFF